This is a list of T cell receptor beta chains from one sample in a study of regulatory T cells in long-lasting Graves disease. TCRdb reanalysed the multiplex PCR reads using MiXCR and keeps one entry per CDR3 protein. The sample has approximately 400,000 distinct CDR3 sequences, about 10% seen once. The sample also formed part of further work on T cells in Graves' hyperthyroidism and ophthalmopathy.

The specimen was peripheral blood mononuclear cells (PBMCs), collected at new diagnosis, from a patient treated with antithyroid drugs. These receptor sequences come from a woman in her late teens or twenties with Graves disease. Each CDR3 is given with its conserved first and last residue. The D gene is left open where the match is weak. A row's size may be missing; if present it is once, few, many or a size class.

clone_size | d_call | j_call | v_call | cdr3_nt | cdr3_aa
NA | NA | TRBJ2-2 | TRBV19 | TGTGCCAGTAGTGTTCCCGTCCCGGACCCGAACACCGGGGAGCTGTTTTTT | CASSVPVPDPNTGELFF
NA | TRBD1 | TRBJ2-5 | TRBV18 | TGTGCCAGCTCACCATCTGTCCAGGGGGCGGGCGAGACCCAGTACTTC | CASSPSVQGAGETQYF
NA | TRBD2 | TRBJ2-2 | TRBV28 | TGTGCCAGCAGTTTATACGGGACTAGCGGGAGTGTGCTCACCGGGGGGCTGTTTTTT | CASSLYGTSGSVLTGGLFF
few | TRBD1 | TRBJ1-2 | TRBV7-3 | TGTGCCAGCAGCCCCCCGGGACAGACGATCTATGGCTACACCTTC | CASSPPGQTIYGYTF
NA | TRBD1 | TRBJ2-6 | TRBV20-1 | TGCAGTGCTAGCACAGGGGTTCTAAATTCCAACGTCCTGACTTTC | CSASTGVLNSNVLTF
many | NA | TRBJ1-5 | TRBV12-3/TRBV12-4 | TGTGCCAGCAGTTTTCTCAGCAATCAGCCCCAGCATTTT | CASSFLSNQPQHF
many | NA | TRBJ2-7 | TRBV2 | TGTGCCAGCAGTGATTCGCCAGGACCCTACGAGCAGTACTTC | CASSDSPGPYEQYF
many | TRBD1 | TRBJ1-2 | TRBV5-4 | TGTGCCAGCGGACAGGTGGGATATGGCTACACCTTC | CASGQVGYGYTF
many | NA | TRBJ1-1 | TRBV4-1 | TGCGCCAGCAGCCAGGGGAGAACTGAAGCTTTCTTT | CASSQGRTEAFF
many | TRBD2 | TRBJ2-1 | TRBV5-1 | TGCGCCAGCAGTTTTATCAGCGGGAGGAGGGCCGATTACAGTGAGCAGTTCTTC | CASSFISGRRADYSEQFF
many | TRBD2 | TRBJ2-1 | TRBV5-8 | TGTGCCAGCAGCTTGGGTCTAGCGGACTACAATGAGCAGTTCTTC | CASSLGLADYNEQFF
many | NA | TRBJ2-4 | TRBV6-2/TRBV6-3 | TGTGCCAGCAGTTATAGGGCACTAGCCAAAAACATTCAGTACTTC | CASSYRALAKNIQYF
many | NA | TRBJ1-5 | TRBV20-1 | TGCAGTGCCCTCCTTAGGGATCAGCCCCAGCATTTT | CSALLRDQPQHF
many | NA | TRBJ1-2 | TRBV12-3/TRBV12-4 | TGTGCCAGCAGTTTAGGGCGCAGGGGATACTATGGCTACACCTTC | CASSLGRRGYYGYTF
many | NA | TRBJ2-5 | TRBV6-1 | TGTGCCAGCAGTGAGCAACTGGCCGTTGAGGAGACCCAGTACTTC | CASSEQLAVEETQYF
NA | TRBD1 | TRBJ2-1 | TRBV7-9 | TGTGCCAGCAGACCGGACAGGGTATACAATGAGCAGTTCTTC | CASRPDRVYNEQFF
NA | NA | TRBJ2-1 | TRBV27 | TGTGCCAGCAGTTTAGCTGGGACACCTTCTAGGTTCTTC | CASSLAGTPSRFF
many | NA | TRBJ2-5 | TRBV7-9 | TGTGCCAGCAGCCCAGGACTACGGCAAGAGACCCAGTACTTC | CASSPGLRQETQYF
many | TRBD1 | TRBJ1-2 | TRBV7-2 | TGTGCCAGCAGCTTACGACAGGGGGCGCCTGGCTACACCTTC | CASSLRQGAPGYTF
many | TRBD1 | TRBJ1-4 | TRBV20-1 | TGCAGTGCCCAGATCCTGGGACAGCTGACAACTAATGAAAAACTGTTTTTT | CSAQILGQLTTNEKLFF
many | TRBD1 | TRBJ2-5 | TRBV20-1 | TGCAGTGGGACAGGTCAGGAGACCCAGTACTTC | CSGTGQETQYF
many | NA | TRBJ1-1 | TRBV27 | TGTGCCAGCAGTTTATCTGGGGAAGAGGGCACTGAAGCTTTCTTT | CASSLSGEEGTEAFF
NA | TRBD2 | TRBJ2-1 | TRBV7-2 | TGTGCCAGCAGCTGGTGGGGGGGAGCGGGAGCCAATTTAAAATACAATGAGCAGTTCTTC | CASSWWGGAGANLKYNEQFF
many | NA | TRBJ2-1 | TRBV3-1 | TGTGCCAGCACCCCAACAGGGACCTACAATGAGCAGTTCTTC | CASTPTGTYNEQFF
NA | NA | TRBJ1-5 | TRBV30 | TGTGCCTGGGGACGGGGGGCAAGTCAGCCCCAGCATTTT | CAWGRGASQPQHF
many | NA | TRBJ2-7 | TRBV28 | TGTGCCAGCGAGGGTGGGGGGGGCGTGGGCGGGAGTGAATACGAGCAGTACTTC | CASEGGGGVGGSEYEQYF
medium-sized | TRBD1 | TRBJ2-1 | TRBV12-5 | TGTGCTAGTGGTTTTGGGACAGGGGACTATGAGCAGTTCTTC | CASGFGTGDYEQFF
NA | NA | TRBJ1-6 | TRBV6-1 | TGTGCCAGCAGCCGTACTCTGAGCTCCTATAATTCACCCCTCCACTTT | CASSRTLSSYNSPLHF
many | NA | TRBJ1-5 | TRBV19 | TGTGCCAGTAGTATAGAACCAGGGGCTAAGAATCAGCCCCAGCATTTT | CASSIEPGAKNQPQHF
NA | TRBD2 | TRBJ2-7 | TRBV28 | TGTGCCAGCAGTCCCGGGCCCCGTTTAGCGGGAGATCGAGGAGAGCAGTACTTC | CASSPGPRLAGDRGEQYF
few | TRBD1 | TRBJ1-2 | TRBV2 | TGTGCCAGCATCCGGACAGGCAACTATGGCTACACCTTC | CASIRTGNYGYTF